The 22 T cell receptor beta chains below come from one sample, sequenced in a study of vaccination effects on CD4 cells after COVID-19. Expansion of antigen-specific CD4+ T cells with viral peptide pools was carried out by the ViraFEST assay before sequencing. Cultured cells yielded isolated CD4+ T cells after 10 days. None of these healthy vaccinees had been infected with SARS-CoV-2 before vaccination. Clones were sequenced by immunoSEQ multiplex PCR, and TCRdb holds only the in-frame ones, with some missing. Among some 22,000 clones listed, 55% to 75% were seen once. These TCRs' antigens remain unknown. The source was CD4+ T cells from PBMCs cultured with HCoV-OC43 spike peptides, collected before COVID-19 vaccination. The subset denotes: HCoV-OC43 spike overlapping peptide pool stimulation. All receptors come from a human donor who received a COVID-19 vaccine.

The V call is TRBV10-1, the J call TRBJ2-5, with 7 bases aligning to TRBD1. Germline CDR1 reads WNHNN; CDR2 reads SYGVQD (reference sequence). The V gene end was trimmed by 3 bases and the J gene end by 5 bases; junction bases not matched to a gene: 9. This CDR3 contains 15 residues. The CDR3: CASSDARQGYETQYF. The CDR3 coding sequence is TGCGCCAGCAGTGATGCGCGACAGGGTTACGAGACCCAGTACTTC.

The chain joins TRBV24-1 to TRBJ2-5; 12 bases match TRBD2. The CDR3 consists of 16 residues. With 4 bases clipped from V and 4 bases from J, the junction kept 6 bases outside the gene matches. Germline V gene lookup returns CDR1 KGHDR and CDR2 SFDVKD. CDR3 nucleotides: TGTGCCACCAGTGACGCTACGACTAGCGGGAGAGAGACCCAGTACTTC. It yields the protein CATSDATTSGRETQYF.

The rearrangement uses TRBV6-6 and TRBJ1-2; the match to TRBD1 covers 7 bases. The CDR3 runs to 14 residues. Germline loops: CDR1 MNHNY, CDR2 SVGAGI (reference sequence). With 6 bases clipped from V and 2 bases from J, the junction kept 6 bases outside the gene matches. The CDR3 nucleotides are TGTGCCAGCAGCAACGGACAGGAAAACTATGGCTACACCTTC. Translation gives CASSNGQENYGYTF.

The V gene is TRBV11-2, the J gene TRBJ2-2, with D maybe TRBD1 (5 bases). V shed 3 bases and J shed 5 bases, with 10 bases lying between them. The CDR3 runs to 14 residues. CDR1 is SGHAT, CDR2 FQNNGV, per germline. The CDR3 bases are TGTGCCAGCAGCTTGAACAGGAGAACCGGGGAGCTGTTTTTT. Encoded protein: CASSLNRRTGELFF. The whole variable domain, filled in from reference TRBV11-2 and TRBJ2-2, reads EAGVAQSPRYKIIEKRQSVAFWCNPISGHATLYWYQQILGQGPKLLIQFQNNGVVDDSQLPKDRFSAERLKGVDSTLKIQPAKLEDSAVYLCASSLNRRTGELFFGEGSRLTVL.

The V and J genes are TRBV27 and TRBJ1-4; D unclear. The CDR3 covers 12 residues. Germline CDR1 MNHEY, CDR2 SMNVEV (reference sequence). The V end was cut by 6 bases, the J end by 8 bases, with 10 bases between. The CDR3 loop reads CASSPRGEKLFF. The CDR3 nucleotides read TGTGCCAGCAGCCCCAGAGGAGAAAAACTGTTTTTT.

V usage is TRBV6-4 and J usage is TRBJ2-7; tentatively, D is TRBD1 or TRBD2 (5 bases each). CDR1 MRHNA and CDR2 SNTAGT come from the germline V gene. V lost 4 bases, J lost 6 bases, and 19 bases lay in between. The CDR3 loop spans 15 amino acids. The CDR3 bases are TGTGCCAGCAGTGGTACCCGGGGCCGAGCACCCGAGCAGTACTTC. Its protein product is CASSGTRGRAPEQYF.

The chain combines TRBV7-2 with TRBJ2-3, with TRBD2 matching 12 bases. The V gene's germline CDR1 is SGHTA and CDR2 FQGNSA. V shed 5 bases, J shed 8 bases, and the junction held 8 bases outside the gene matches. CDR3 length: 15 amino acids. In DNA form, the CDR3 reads TGTGCCAGCAGCATACGACTAGCGGGAGATGGTACGCAGTATTTT. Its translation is CASSIRLAGDGTQYF.

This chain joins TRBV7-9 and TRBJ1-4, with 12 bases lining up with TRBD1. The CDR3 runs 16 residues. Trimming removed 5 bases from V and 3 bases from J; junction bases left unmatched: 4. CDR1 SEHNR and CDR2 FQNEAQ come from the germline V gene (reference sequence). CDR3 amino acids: CASSPGQGAANEKLFF. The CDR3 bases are TGTGCCAGCAGCCCGGGACAGGGGGCGGCTAATGAAAAACTGTTTTTT.

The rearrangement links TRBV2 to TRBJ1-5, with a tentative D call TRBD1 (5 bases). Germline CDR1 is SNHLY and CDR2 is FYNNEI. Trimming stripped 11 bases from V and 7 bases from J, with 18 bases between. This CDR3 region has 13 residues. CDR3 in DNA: TGTGCCGGAAGTGGGGGAATGGAGCAGCCCCAGCATTTT. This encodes CAGSGGMEQPQHF. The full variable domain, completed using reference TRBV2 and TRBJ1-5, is EPEVTQTPSHQVTQMGQEVILRCVPISNHLYFYWYRQILGQKVEFLVSFYNNEISEKSEIFDDQFSVERPDGSNFTLKIRSTKLEDSAMYFCAGSGGMEQPQHFGDGTRLSIL.

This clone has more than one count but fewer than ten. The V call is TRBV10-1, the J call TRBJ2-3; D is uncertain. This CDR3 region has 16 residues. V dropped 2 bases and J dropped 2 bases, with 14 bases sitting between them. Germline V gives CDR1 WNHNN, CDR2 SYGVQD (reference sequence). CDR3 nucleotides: TGCGCCAGCAGTGAGGCCAAAGGAGCACCCACAGATACGCAGTATTTT. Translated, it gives CASSEAKGAPTDTQYF.

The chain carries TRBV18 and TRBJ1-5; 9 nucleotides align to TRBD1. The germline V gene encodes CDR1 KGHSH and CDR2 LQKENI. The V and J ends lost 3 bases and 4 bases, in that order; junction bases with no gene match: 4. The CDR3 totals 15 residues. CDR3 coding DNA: TGTGCCAGCTCACCCCCTGGGACAGGGAATCAGCCCCAGCATTTT. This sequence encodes CASSPPGTGNQPQHF.

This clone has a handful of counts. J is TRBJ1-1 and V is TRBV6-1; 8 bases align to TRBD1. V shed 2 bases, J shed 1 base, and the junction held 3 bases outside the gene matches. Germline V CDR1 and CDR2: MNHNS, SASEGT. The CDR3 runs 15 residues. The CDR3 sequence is CASSEIGQGNTEAFF. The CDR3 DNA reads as TGTGCCAGCAGTGAAATCGGACAGGGGAACACTGAAGCTTTCTTT.

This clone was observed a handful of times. In nucleotides, the CDR3 is TGTGCCAGTAGTATTCGCCAGGGGGGCCGAAATGAGCAGTTCTTC. This sequence encodes CASSIRQGGRNEQFF. The chain carries TRBV19 and TRBJ2-1; D might be TRBD1 (7 bases). V lost 3 bases and J lost 7, with 16 bases in between. The CDR3 is 15 residues long. CDR1 is LNHDA, CDR2 SQIVND, per germline (reference sequence).

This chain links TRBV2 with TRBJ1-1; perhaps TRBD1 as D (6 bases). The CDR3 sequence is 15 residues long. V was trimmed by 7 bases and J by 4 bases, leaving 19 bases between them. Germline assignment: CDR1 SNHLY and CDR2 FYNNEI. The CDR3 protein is CASTWTDFLATEAFF. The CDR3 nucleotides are TGTGCCAGCACATGGACAGATTTCTTGGCCACTGAAGCTTTCTTT.

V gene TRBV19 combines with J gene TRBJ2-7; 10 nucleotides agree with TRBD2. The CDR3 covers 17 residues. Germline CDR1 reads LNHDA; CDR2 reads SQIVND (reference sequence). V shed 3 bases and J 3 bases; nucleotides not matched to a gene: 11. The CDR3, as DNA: TGTGCCAGTAGTATTCTGGGTAGGGCTAGCGGGGGCTACGAGCAGTACTTC. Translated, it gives CASSILGRASGGYEQYF.

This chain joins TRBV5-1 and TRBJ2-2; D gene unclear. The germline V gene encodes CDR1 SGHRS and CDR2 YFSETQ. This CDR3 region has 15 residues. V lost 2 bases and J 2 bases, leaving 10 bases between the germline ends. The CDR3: CASSFRASNTGELFF. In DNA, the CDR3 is TGCGCCAGCAGCTTCCGAGCCAGTAACACCGGGGAGCTGTTTTTT.

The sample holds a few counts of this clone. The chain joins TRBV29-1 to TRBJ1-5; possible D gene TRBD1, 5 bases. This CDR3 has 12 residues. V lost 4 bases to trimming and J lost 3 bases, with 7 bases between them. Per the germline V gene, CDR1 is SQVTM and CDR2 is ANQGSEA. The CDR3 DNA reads TGCAGCGTTGGGACAAACAATCAGCCCCAGCATTTT. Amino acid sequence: CSVGTNNQPQHF.

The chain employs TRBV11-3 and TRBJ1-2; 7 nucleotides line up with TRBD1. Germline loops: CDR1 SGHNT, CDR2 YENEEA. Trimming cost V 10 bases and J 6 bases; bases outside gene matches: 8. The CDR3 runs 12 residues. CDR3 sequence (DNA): TGTGCCATAACAGGGGCCACAAATGGCTACACCTTC. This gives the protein CAITGATNGYTF.

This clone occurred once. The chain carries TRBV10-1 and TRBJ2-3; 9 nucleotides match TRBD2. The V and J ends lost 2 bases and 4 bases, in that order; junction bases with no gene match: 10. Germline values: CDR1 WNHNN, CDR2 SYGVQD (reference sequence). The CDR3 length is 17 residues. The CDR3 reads CASSEMAGGLKSDTQYF. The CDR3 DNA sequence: TGCGCCAGCAGTGAGATGGCGGGAGGGCTTAAATCAGATACGCAGTATTTT.

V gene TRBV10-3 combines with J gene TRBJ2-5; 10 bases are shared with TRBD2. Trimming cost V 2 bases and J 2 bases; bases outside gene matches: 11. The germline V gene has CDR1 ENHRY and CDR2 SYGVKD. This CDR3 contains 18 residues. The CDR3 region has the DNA TGTGCCATCAGTGAGAGCGCCCAACTAGCGGGGAAACAAGAGACCCAGTACTTC. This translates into CAISESAQLAGKQETQYF.

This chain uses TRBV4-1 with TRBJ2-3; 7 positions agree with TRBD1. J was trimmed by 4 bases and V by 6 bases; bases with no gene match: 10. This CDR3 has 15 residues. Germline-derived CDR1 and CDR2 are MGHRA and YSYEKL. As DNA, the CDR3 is TGCGCCAGCAGGAGGGACAGTATGTTGCCAGATACGCAGTATTTT. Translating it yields CASRRDSMLPDTQYF.

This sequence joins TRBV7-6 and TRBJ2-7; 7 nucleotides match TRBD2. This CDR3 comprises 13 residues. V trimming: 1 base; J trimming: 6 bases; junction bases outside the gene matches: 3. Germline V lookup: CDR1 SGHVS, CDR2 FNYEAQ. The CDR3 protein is CASSLGTRAEQYF. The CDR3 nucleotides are TGTGCCAGCAGCTTAGGGACTAGGGCCGAGCAGTACTTC.